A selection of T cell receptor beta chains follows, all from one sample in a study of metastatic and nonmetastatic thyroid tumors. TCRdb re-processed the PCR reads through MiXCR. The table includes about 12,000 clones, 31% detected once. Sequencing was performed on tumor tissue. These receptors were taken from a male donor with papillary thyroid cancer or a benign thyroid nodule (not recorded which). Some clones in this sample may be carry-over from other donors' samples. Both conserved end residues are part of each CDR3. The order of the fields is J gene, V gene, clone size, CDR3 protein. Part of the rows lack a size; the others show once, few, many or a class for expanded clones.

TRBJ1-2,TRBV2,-,CASVRKENAGYTF
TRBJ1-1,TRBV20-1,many,CSFQGAPF
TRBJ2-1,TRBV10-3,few,CAISVGPQTSYNEQFF
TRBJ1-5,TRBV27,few,CASSLQEGQPQHF
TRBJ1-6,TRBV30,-,CAWSAGTGSPLHF
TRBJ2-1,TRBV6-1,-,CASGGGEVGGQFF
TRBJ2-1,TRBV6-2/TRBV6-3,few,CASSFPAGGLNEQFF
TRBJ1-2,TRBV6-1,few,CASTEGVQGYGYTF
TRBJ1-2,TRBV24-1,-,CATRGQVFICGDLRGYTF
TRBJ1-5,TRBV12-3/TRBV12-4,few,CASSLGLGDSNQPQHF
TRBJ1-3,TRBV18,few,CASSVQRALGNTIYF
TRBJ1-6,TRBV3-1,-,CASSHQVVDSPLHF
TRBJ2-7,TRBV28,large,CASSFGAYEQYF